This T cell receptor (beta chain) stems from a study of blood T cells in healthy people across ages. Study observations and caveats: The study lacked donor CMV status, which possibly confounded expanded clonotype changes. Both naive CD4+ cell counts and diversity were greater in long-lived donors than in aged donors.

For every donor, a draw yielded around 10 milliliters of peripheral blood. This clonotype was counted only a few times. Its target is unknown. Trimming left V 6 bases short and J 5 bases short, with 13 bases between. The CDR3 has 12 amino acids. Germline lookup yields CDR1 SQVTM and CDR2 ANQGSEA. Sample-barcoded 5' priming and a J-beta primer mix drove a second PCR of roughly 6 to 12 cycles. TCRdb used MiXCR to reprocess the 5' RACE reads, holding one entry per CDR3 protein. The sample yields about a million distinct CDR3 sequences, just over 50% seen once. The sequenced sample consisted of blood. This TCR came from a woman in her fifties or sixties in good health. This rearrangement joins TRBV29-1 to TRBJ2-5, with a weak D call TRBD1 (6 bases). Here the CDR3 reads CSVQGNKETQYF. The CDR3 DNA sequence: TGCAGCGTCCAGGGGAATAAGGAGACCCAGTACTTC.